The source of this T cell receptor (beta chain) is a study of T cell repertoires in cytomegalovirus infection. Study context: Both recently identified HLA-C-restricted and well-studied HLA-B-restricted CMV epitopes were used in the study. The public TCR beta signatures pointed to both CMV infection and matching HLA type.

V lost 1 base and J 7 bases, leaving 14 bases between the germline ends. From germline, CDR1 is SNHLY and CDR2 FYNNEI. The CDR3 contains 15 residues. This clonotype occurred a few times. Its antigen is not identified. Study-level results: Clonotypes of TCR beta that were HLA-C-restricted and CMV-specific dominated the ex vivo response. Individuals carrying CMV plus the relevant HLA were identified by cumulative frequency of public TCR beta families.

TCRdb ran MiXCR on the reads and lists one entry per CDR3 protein. The sample includes approximately 110,000 distinct CDR3 sequences, roughly 40% of them seen just once. The sequencing here drew on CD8+ T cells from cultured PBMCs, taken from culture after CMV antigen stimulation. This sequence joins TRBV2 and TRBJ2-1, with D unclear. The sequence derives from a human donor in good health (CMV status not recorded). Some clones in this sample may be carry-over from other donors' samples. The CDR3 DNA reads as TGTGCCAGCAGTGAAGGAAGGATCAACCAGAATGAGCAGTTCTTC. It is translated as CASSEGRINQNEQFF.